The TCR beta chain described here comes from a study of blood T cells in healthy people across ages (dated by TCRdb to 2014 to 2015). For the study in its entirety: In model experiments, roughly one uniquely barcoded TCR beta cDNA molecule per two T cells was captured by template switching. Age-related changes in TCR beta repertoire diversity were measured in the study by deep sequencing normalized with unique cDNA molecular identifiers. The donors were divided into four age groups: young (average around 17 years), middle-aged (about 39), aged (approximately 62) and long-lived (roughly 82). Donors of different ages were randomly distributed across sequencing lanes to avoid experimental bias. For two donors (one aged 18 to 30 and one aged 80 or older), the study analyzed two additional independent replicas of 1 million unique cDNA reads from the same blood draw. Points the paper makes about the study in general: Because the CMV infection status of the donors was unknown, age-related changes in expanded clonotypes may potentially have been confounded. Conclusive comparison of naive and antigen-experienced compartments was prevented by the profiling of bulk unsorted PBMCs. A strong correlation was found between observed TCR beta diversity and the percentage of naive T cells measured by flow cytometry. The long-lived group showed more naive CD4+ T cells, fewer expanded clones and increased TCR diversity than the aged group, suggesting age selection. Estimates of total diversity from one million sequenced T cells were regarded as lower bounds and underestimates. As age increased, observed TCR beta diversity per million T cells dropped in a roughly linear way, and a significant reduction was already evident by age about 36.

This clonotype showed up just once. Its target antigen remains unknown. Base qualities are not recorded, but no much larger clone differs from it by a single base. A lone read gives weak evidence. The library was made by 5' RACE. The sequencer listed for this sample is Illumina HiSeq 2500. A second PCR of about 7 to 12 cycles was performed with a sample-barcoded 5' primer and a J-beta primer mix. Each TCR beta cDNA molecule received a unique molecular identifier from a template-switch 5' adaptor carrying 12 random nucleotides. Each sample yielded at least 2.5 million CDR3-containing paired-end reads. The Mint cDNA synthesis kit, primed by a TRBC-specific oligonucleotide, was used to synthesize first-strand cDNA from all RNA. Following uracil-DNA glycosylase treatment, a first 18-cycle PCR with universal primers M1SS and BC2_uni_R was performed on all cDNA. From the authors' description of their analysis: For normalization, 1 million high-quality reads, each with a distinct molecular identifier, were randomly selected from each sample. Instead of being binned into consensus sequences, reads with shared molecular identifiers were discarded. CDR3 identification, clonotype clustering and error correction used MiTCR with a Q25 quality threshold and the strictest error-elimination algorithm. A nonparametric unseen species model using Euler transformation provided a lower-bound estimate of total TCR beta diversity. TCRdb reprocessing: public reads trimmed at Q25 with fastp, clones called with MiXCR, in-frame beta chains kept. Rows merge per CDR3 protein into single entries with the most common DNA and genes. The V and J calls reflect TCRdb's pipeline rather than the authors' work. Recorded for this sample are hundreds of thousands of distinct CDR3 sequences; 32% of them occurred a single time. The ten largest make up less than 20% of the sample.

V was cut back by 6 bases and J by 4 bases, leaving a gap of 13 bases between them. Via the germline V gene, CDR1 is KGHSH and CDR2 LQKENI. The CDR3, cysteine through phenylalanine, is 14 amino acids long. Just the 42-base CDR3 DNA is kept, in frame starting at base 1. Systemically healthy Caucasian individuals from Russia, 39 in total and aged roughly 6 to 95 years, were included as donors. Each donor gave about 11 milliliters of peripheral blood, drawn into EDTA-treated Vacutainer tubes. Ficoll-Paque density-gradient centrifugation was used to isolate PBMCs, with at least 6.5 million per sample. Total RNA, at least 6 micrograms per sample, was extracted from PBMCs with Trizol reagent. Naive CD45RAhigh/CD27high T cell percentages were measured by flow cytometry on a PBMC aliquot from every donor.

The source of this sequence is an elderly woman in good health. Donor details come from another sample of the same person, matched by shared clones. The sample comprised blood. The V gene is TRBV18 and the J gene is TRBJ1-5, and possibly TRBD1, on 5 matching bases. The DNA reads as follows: TGTGCCAGCTCCCCGACGACAGATAATCAGCCCCAGCATTTT. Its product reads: CASSPTTDNQPQHF.